This section outlines one TCR beta chain sequence together with its context. Its target is unknown. This table comes from immunoSEQ multiplex PCR, and its TCRdb copy is limited to in-frame clones, with some not included. The top ten clones hold 5.9% of a sample with 4,000 to 6,000 clones, 85% of them seen once. The data derive from a study of brain metastases from non-small cell lung cancer. Study-level results: Fewer infiltrating T cells were found in brain metastases than primaries. Compared with their matched primary tumors, 60% to 80% of brain metastases showed expanded T-cell clones.

V was shortened by 6 bases and J by 6 bases, with 8 bases between the two germline ends. The CDR3 runs to 12 residues. The sequencing sample was made of primary lung tumor tissue. The receptor comes from a donor at least 40 years old with non-small cell lung cancer. The chain carries TRBV12-3 or TRBV12-4 and TRBJ1-4, with D perhaps TRBD1 (5 bases). The CDR3: CASRATDEKLFF. The CDR3 coding sequence is TGTGCCAGCAGGGCGACAGATGAAAAACTGTTTTTT.